A single TCR beta chain is shown here with its context. The data originate from a study of OX40 agonist ivuxolimab in advanced cancers. Study in general: A mean age of around 63 years, range roughly 20 to 85, was recorded, and roughly 83% were male.

Data came from immunoSEQ multiplex PCR; TCRdb stores just in-frame clones and leaves some out. Here the sample spans approximately 87,000 clones, about 90% being singletons. The CDR3 has 11 amino acids. Trimming pared 5 bases from V and 2 bases from J, leaving 4 bases between. Germline lookup yields CDR1 MDHEN and CDR2 SYDVKM. The chain recombines TRBV28 with TRBJ2-7; D unclear. The receptor comes from an adult with an advanced solid tumor such as melanoma, head and neck, liver or kidney cancer. The sequencing here drew on CD4+ or CD8+ T cells sorted from blood, taken in a trial of the OX40 agonist ivuxolimab. The CDR3 loop reads CASSTPYEQYF. The CDR3 nucleotides read TGTGCCAGCAGTACCCCCTACGAGCAGTACTTC.